This T cell receptor beta chain was captured by sequencing in a study of shared T cell receptors in the human thymus. The CDR3 consists of 14 residues. Germline assignment: CDR1 SNHLY and CDR2 FYNNEI. The J segment lost 3 bases and the V segment lost 4 bases, leaving 6 bases of the junction unmatched. The assay was immunoSEQ multiplex PCR, and TCRdb's table has in-frame clones only and misses some. Among 500,000 to 850,000 clones, over 75% were seen once, and the ten largest hold 0.0094%. The same sample was also studied in work on human thymus T cells.

This chain uses TRBV2 with TRBJ2-7, with TRBD2 matching 7 bases. This TCR was recovered from a boy in the first two years of life with a congenital heart defect. Sequenced sample: thymocytes. In DNA form, the CDR3 reads TGTGCCAGCAGTGTGGGGGACTACAACTACGAGCAGTACTTC. It translates to CASSVGDYNYEQYF.